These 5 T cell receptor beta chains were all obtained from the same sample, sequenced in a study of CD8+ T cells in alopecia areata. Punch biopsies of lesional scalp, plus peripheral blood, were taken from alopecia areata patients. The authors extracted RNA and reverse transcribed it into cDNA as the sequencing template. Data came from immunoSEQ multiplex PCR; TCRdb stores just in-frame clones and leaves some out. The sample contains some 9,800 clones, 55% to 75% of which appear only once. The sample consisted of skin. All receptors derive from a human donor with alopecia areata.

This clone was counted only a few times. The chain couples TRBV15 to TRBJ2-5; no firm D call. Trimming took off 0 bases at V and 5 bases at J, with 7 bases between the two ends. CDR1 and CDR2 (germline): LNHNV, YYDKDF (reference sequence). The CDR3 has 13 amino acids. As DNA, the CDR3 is TGTGCCACCAGCAGAGATGGCCGGGAGACCCAGTACTTC. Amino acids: CATSRDGRETQYF.

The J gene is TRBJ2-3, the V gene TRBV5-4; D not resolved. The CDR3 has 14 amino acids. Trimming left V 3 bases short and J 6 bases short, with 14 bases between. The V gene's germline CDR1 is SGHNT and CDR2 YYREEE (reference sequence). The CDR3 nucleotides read TGTGCCAGCAGCTCGGGTGGCCGGGTGGATACGCAGTATTTT. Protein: CASSSGGRVDTQYF.

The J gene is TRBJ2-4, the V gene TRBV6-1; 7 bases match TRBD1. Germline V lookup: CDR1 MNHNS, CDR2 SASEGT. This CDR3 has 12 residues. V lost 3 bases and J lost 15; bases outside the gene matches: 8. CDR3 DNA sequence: TGTGCCAGCAGTGACAGGGGGTCTCAGCCGTACTTC. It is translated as CASSDRGSQPYF.

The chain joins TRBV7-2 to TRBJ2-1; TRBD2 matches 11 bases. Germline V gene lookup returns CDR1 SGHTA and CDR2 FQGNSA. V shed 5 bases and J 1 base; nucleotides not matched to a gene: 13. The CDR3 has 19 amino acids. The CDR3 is CASSTRPGTSGGSYNEQFF. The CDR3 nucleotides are TGTGCCAGCAGCACCCGTCCCGGGACTAGCGGCGGATCCTACAATGAGCAGTTCTTC.

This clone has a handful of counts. The CDR3 nucleotides read TGTGCCAGCAGCCACCGGGCGGTAGGCTACAATGAGCAGTTCTTC. Amino acid sequence: CASSHRAVGYNEQFF. The genes are TRBV7-9 and TRBJ2-1; D is ambiguous. V lost 5 bases and J lost 3, with 14 bases in between. The CDR3 covers 15 residues. Per the germline V gene, CDR1 is SEHNR and CDR2 is FQNEAQ (reference sequence). The variable domain in full, with the rest retrieved from reference TRBV7-9 and TRBJ2-1, is DTGVSQNPRHKITKRGQNVTFRCDPISEHNRLYWYRQTLGQGPEFLTYFQNEAQLEKSRLLSDRFSAERPKGSFSTLEIQRTEQGDSAMYLCASSHRAVGYNEQFFGPGTRLTVL.